This note documents a single T cell receptor beta chain sequence. Antigen specificity is unknown. The sample originates from a study of memory CD4+ T cells and cytomegalovirus serostatus. Study overall: Of the healthy Belgian adults, several were CMV seropositive and around 22 seronegative.

In the original processing: Out-of-frame sequences were removed, leaving 2 million to 2.5 million distinct TCRbeta sequences. Assay: immunoSEQ multiplex PCR; the TCRdb copy retains only in-frame clones and omits some. V, J and clone size derive from that table, while D and trimming were established from the DNA sequence. The sample carries over 35,000 clones, roughly 78% recorded once. Study observations and caveats: The CMV-associated TCR signature appears largely within the CD4+ memory repertoire.

The CDR3 runs to 18 residues. Germline V CDR1 and CDR2: GTSNPN, SVGIG (reference sequence). V was shortened by 5 bases and J by 3 bases, with 23 bases between the two germline ends. The sort gate was single viable CD3+CD4+CD8-CD45RO+ cells for memory CD4+ T cells. CD4+ T cells were isolated by positive magnetic selection. The genes are TRBV30 and TRBJ1-6; possible D gene TRBD1, 5 bases. The clonotype comes from an adult in good health and CMV-seronegative. Sequenced: memory CD4+ T cells from blood. CDR3 sequence: CAWARTLRSPNYNSPLHF. CDR3 nucleotide sequence: TGTGCCTGGGCCCGGACACTCCGTTCGCCGAACTATAATTCACCCCTCCACTTT.